The rows below give T cell receptor beta chains drawn from one sample of a study of cytomegalovirus exposure and HLA in healthy donors. Generated by immunoSEQ multiplex PCR, the TCRdb table keeps only in-frame clones and is missing some. The data contain 70,000 to 95,000 clones, around two thirds of them singletons. The sequenced sample consisted of PBMCs. The receptors here all came from a woman in her twenties or thirties in good health and CMV-seropositive. The CDR3 runs from the conserved cysteine through the conserved F or W. Each record gives: D gene, V gene, clone size, J gene, CDR3 DNA, CDR3 protein. D genes are given only for firm matches. Clone size is stated in some rows and not others, as once, few, many or a class when expanded.

TRBD2	TRBV4-3	NA	TRBJ2-1	TGCGCCAGCAGCCAAGATTCAGCGGGGGGCTCCTACAATGAGCAGTTCTTC	CASSQDSAGGSYNEQFF
NA	TRBV1	NA	TRBJ2-2	TGCACCAGCAGCCAAGTGTCACTAGCGGGGGGTAGCACCGGGGAGCTGTTTTTT	CTSSQVSLAGGSTGELFF
TRBD2	TRBV30	few	TRBJ2-2	TGTGCCTGGAGAGGCGGGGGGCCGGGGGAGCTGTTTTTT	CAWRGGGPGELFF
TRBD2	TRBV5-1	few	TRBJ2-7	TGCGCCAGCAGCAACGGGGGGGGGAGCTCCTACGAGCAGTACTTC	CASSNGGGSSYEQYF
TRBD1	TRBV18	few	TRBJ1-6	TGTGCCAGCTCATCGCTTTCCTTCGACAGGGATTCACCCCTCCACTTT	CASSSLSFDRDSPLHF
NA	TRBV27	few	TRBJ2-1	TGTGCCAGCAGTTTGGTACAGGCCTACAATGAGCAGTTCTTC	CASSLVQAYNEQFF
NA	TRBV28	NA	TRBJ1-1	TGTGCCAGCAGTGCGCGGGACACTGAAGCTTTCTTT	CASSARDTEAFF
NA	TRBV20-1	NA	TRBJ2-7	TGCAGTGCTAGACCGGGCTACGAGCAGTACTTC	CSARPGYEQYF
NA	TRBV29-1	NA	TRBJ1-1	TGCAGCGTTGGGGGGGACTTGAACACTGAAGCTTTCTTT	CSVGGDLNTEAFF
TRBD1	TRBV5-1	few	TRBJ1-5	TGCGCCAGCAGCTTGGGGACAGGGAGAGAGCCCCAGCATTTT	CASSLGTGREPQHF